This T cell receptor beta chain was captured by sequencing in a study of T cell responses to AZD1222 COVID-19 vaccine. CDR1 and CDR2 from the germline V gene are LNHDA and SQIVND (reference sequence). The CDR3 covers 15 residues. Trimming took 4 bases from V and 4 from J; bases not matched to a gene: 7. Some clones are missing from TCRdb's copy, which holds only in-frame ones; the method was immunoSEQ multiplex PCR. The table has approximately 100,000 clones, approximately 90% seen once. Findings and caveats of the study: The study found Spike-specific TCR breadth and depth rose after two AZD1222 doses. CD4 TCRs covered the whole spike, strongest at regions 160-218 and 743-854. Donors skewed white British and female; clonal diversity was possibly underestimated. Epitopes outside B.1.351 and B.1.1.7 mutated regions reportedly drew nearly half of spike TCRs.

In regard to this clone: Its antigen is not identified.

The chain has TRBV19 and TRBJ2-7; TRBD1 agrees at 10 bases. Sequences were derived from peripheral blood, sampled on day 0 of AZD1222 vaccination. This receptor was obtained from an adult in good health. CDR3 in DNA: TGTGCCAGTAGTACCGCGGGACAGGGGTTATACGAGCAGTACTTC. Translation gives CASSTAGQGLYEQYF.